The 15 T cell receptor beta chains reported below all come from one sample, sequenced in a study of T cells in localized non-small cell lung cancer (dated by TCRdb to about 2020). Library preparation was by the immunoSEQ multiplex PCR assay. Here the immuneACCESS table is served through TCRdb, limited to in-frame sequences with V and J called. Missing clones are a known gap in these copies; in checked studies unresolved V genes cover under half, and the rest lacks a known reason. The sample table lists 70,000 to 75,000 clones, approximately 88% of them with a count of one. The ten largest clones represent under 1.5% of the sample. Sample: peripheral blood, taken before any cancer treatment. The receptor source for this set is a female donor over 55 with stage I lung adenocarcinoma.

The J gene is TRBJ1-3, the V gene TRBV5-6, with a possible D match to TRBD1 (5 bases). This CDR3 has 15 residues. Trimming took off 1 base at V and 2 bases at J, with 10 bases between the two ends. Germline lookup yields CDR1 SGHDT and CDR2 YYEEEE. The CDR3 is CASSLIQGTGNTIYF. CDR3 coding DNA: TGTGCCAGCAGCTTGATTCAGGGAACTGGAAACACCATATATTTT.

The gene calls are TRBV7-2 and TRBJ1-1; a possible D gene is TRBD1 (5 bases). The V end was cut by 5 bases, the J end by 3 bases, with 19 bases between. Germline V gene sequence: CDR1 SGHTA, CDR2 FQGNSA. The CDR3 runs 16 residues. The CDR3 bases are TGTGCCAGCAGCGAAGGACATCCGCATGGGTACACTGAAGCTTTCTTT. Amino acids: CASSEGHPHGYTEAFF.

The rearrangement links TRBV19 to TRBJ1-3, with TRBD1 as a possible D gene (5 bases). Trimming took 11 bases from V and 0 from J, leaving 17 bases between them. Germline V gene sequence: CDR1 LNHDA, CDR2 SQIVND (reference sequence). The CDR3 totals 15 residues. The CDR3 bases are TGTGCCCTAAGAGACAGAAGCCCCTCTGGAAACACCATATATTTT. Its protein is CALRDRSPSGNTIYF.

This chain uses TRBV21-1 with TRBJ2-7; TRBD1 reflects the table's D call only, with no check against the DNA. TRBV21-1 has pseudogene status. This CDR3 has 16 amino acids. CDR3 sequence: CASSRITGAQTYEQYF. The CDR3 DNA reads TGTGCCAGCAGCAGAATTACAGGGGCCCAAACCTACGAGCAGTACTTC.

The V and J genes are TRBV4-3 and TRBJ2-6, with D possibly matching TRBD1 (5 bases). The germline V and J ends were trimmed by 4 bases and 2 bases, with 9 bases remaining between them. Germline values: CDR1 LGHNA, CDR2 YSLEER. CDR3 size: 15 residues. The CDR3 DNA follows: TGCGCCAGCAGCCGGGGCAGCCCTGGGGCCAACGTCCTGACTTTC. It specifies CASSRGSPGANVLTF.

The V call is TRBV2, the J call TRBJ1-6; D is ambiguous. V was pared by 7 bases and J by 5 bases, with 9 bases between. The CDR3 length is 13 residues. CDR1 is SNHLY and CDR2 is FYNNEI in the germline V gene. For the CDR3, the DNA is TGTGCCAGCACTCAGGAAAATAATTCACCCCTCCACTTT. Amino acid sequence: CASTQENNSPLHF.

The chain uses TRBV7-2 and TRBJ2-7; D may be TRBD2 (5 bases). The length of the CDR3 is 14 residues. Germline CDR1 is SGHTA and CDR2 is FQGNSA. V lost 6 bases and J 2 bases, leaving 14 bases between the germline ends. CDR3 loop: CASSRLRGAYEQYF. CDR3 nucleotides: TGTGCCAGCAGTCGGCTCCGGGGTGCCTACGAGCAGTACTTC.

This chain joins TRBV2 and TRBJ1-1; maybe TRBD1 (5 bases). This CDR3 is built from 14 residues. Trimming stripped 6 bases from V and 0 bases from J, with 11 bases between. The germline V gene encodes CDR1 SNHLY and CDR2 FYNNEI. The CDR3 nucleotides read TGTGCCAGCAGAAGACAGCTACTGAACACTGAAGCTTTCTTT. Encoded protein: CASRRQLLNTEAFF.

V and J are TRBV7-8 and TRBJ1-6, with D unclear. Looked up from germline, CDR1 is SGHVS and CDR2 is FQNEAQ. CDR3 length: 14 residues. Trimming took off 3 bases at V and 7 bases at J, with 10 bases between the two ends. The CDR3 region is CASSFRIDNSPLHF. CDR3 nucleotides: TGTGCCAGCAGCTTCAGGATAGACAATTCACCCCTCCACTTT.

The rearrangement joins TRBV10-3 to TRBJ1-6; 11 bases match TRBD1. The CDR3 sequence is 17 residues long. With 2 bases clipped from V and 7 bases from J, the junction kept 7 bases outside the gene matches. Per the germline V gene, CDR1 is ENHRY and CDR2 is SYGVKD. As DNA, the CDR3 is TGTGCCATCAGTGAGCCCGGACAGGGGGCTCGAAATTCACCCCTCCACTTT. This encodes CAISEPGQGARNSPLHF.

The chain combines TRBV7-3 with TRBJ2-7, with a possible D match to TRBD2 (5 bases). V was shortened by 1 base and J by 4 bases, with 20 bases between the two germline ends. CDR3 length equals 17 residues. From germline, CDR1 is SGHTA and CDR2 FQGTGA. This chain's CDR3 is CASSLSPPGFLRYEQYF. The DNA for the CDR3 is TGTGCCAGCAGCTTAAGCCCACCGGGATTCCTACGGTACGAGCAGTACTTC.

CDR3 amino acids: CASSLSGRSRSKAFF. For the CDR3, the DNA is TGTGCCAGCAGTTTATCCGGACGGAGTAGATCTAAAGCTTTCTTT. The chain uses TRBV27 and TRBJ1-1; D gene uncertain. CDR1 is MNHEY, CDR2 SMNVEV, per germline (reference sequence). Trimming took off 0 bases at V and 9 bases at J, with 17 bases between the two ends. There are 15 residues in the CDR3.

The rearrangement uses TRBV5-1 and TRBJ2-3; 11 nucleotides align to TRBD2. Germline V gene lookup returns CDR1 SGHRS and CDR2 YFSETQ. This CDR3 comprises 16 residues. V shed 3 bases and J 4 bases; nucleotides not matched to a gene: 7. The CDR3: CASSWTLAGGSDTQYF. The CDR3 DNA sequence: TGCGCCAGCAGCTGGACCCTAGCGGGAGGTTCAGATACGCAGTATTTT.

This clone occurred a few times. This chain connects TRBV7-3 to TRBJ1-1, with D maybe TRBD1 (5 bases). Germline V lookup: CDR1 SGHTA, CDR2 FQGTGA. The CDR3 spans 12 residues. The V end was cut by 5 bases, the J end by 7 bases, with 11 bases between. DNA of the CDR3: TGTGCCAGCAGCCCCGGACACCTTGAAGCTTTCTTT. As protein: CASSPGHLEAFF.

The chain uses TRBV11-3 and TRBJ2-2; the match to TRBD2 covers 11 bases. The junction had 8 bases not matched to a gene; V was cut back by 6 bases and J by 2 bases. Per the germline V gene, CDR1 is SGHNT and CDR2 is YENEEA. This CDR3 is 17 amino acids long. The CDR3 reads CASSLTTSGVNTGELFF. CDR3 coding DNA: TGTGCCAGCAGTCTTACGACTAGCGGGGTCAACACCGGGGAGCTGTTTTTT.